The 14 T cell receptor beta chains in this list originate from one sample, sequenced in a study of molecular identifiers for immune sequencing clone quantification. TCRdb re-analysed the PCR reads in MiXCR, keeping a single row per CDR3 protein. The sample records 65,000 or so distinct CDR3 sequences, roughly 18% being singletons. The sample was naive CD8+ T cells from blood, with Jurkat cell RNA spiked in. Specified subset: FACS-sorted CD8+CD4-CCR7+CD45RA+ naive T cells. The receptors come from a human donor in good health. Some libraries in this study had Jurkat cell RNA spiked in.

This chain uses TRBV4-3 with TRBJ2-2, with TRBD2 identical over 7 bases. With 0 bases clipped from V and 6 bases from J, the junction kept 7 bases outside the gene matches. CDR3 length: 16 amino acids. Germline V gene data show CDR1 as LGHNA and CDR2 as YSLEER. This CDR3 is CASSQEPGGEAGELFF. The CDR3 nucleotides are TGCGCCAGCAGCCAAGAGCCGGGAGGAGAAGCCGGGGAGCTGTTTTTT.

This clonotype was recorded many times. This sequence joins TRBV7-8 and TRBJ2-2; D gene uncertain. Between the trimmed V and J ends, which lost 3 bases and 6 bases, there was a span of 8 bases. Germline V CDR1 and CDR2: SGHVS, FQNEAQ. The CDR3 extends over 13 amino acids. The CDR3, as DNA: TGTGCCAGCAGCTTCAATAGGGCCGGGGAGCTGTTTTTT. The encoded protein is CASSFNRAGELFF. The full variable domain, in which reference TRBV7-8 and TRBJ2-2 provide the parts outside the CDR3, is GAGVSQSPRYKVAKRGQDVALRCDPISGHVSLFWYQQALGQGPEFLTYFQNEAQLDKSGLPSDRFFAERPEGSVSTLKIQRTQQEDSAVYLCASSFNRAGELFFGEGSRLTVL.

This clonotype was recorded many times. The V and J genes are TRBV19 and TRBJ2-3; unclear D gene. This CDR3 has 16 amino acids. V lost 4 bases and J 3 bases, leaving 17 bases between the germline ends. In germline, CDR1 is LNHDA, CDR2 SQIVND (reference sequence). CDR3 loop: CASSTLEFPKTDTQYF. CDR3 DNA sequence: TGTGCCAGTAGTACTCTGGAGTTCCCGAAAACAGATACGCAGTATTTT.

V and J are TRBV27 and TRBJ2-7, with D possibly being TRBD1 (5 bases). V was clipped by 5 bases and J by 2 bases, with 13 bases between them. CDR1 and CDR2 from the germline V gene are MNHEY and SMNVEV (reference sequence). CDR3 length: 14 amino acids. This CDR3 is CASSPGLVTYEQYF. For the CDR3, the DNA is TGTGCCAGCAGTCCAGGGTTAGTTACCTACGAGCAGTACTTC.

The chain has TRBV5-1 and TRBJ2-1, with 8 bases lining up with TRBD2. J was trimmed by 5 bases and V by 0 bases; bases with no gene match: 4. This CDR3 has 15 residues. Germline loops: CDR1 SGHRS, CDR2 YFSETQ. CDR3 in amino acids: CASSLDRGGDNEQFF. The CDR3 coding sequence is TGCGCCAGCAGCTTGGACCGGGGGGGTGACAATGAGCAGTTCTTC.

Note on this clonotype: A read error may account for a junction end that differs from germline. CDR3: CVSSLLSGGPTYEQYF. DNA of the CDR3: TGTGTCAGCAGTTTGCTATCGGGGGGACCAACCTACGAGCAGTACTTC. The chain is built from TRBV28 and TRBJ2-7, with TRBD2 identical over 7 bases. The germline gives CDR1 MDHEN, CDR2 SYDVKM. CDR3 length: 16 residues.

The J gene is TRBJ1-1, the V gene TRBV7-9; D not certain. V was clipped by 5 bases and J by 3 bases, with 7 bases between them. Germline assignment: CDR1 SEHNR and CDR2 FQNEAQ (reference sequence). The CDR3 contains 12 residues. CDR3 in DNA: TGTGCCAGCAGCAACCATTACACTGAAGCTTTCTTT. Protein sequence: CASSNHYTEAFF.

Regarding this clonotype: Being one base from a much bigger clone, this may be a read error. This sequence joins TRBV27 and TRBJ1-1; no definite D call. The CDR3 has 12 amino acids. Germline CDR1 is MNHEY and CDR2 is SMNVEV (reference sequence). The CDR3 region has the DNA TGTGCCAGCAGTAGCGGCCGCACTGAAGCTCTCTTT. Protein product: CASSSGRTEALF.

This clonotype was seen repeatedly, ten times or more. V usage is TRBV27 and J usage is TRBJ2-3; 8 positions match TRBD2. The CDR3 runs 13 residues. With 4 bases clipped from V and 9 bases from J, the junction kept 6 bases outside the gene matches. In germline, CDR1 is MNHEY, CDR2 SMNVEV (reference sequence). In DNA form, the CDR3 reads TGTGCCAGCAGTTGGGGACTAGGGTGGACGCAGTATTTT. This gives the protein CASSWGLGWTQYF.

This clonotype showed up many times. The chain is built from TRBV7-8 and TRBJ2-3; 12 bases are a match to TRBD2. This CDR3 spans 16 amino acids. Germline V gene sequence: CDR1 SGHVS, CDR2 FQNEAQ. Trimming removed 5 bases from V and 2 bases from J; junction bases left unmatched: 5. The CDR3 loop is CASSLGLAGITDTQYF. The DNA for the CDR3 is TGTGCCAGCAGCCTCGGACTAGCGGGAATCACAGATACGCAGTATTTT.

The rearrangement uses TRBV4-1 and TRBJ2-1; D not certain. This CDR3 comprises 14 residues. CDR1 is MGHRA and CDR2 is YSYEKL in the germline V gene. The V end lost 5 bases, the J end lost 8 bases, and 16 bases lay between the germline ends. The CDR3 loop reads CASSGPQAPHEQFF. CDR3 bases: TGCGCCAGCAGCGGTCCCCAGGCGCCCCATGAGCAGTTCTTC.

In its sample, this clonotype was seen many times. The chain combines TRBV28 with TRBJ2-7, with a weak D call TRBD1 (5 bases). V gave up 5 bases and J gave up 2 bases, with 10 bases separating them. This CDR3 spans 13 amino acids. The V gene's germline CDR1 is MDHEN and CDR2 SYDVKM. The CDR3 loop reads CASSVTAAYEQYF. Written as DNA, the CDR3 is TGTGCCAGCAGTGTGACAGCAGCCTACGAGCAGTACTTC.

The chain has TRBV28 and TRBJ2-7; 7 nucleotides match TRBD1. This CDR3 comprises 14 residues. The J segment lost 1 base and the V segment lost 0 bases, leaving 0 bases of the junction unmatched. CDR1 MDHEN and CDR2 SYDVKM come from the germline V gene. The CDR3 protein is CASSLWTGSYEQYF. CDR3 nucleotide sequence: TGTGCCAGCAGTTTATGGACAGGGTCCTACGAGCAGTACTTC.

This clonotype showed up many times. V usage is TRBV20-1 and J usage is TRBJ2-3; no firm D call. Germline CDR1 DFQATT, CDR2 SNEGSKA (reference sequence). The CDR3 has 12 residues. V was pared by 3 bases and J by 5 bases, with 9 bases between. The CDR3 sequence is CSASMPGDTQYF. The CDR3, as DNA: TGCAGTGCTAGTATGCCGGGAGATACGCAGTATTTT.